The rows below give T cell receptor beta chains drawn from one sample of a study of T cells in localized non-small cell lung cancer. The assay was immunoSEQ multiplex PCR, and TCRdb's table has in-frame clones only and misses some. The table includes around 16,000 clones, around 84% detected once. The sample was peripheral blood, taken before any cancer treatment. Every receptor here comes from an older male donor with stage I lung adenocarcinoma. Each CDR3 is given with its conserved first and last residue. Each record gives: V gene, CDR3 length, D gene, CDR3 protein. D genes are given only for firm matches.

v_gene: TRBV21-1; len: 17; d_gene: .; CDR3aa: CASRARMLQQRKNIQYF
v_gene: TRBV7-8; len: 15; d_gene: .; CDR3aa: CASSSAAQYNTEAFF
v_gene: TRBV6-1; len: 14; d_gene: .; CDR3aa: CASSDQGNNQPQHF
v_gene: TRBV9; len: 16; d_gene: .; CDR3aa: CASSPQDFPGVDTQYF
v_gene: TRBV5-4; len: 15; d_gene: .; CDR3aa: CASSLSLASTGGYTF
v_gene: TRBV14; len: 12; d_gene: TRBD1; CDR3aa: CASSPGTGLGHF
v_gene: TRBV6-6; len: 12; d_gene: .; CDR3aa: CASSLRGEKLFF
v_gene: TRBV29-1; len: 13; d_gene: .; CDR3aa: CSVAGQLQETQYF
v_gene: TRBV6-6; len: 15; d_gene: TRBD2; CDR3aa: CASSPLDEGRDEQFF
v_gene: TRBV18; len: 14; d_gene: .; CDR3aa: CASSPSTGPYEQYF
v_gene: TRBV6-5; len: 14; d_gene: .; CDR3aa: CASSFQGVGTEAFF
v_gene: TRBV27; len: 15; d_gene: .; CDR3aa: CASSFGQGRSQPQHF
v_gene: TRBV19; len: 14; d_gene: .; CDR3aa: CASSITGFLDEQFF
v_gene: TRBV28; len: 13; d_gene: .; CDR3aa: CASSQQALQPQHF
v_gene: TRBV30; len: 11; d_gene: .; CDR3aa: CAWSVSHEQYF
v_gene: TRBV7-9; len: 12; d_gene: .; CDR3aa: CASSFDTDTQYF
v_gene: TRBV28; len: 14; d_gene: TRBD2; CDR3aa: CASSGTRGYNEQFF
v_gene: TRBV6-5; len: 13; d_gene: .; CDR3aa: CASSLRARTEAFF
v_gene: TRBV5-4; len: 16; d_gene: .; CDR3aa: CASSFFGSGEGEKLFF